These 16 T cell receptor beta chains originate from one sample sequenced in a study of blood T cell repertoires in COVID-19. Some clones are missing from TCRdb's copy, which holds only in-frame ones; the method was immunoSEQ multiplex PCR. The data show 20,000 or so clones, over 75% seen once. Sequencing was done on a sample of peripheral blood. The receptors were gathered from a human donor in a cohort sampled during active COVID-19.

The chain carries TRBV6-6 and TRBJ2-7; a possible D gene is TRBD2 (5 bases). The V end was cut by 2 bases, the J end by 2 bases, with 7 bases between. Germline CDR1 MNHNY, CDR2 SVGAGI (reference sequence). CDR3 length: 13 amino acids. This CDR3 reads CASSYRGPYEQYF. DNA of the CDR3: TGTGCCAGCAGTTACCGAGGGCCCTACGAGCAGTACTTC.

V is TRBV4-1 and J is TRBJ1-4; TRBD1 agrees at 11 bases. Germline V lookup: CDR1 MGHRA, CDR2 YSYEKL. The CDR3 contains 15 residues. V lost 4 bases to trimming and J lost 7 bases; unmatched junction nucleotides: 5. The CDR3 protein is CASSPGTGGPEKLFF. CDR3 in DNA: TGCGCCAGCAGCCCAGGGACAGGGGGACCTGAAAAACTGTTTTTT.

The J gene is TRBJ2-5, the V gene TRBV5-1, with 9 bases matching TRBD2. V shed 0 bases and J 5 bases; nucleotides not matched to a gene: 5. The CDR3 length is 15 residues. Looked up from germline, CDR1 is SGHRS and CDR2 is YFSETQ. CDR3 DNA: TGCGCCAGCAGCTTGGTAGCGGGAGCAAAGGAGACCCAGTACTTC. Its translation: CASSLVAGAKETQYF.

This chain joins TRBV9 and TRBJ2-1, with 14 positions matching TRBD2. The CDR3 is 17 residues long. Trimming removed 2 bases from V and 9 bases from J; junction bases left unmatched: 10. Germline CDR1 SGDLS, CDR2 YYNGEE. The CDR3 nucleotides read TGTGCCAGCAGCGTTCGACTAGCGGGAGGGCCTTACGGTGAGCAGTTCTTC. It yields the protein CASSVRLAGGPYGEQFF.

This chain uses TRBV28 with TRBJ2-5; D is unresolved. V was clipped by 3 bases and J by 6 bases, with 14 bases between them. Germline values: CDR1 MDHEN, CDR2 SYDVKM. There are 14 residues in the CDR3. CDR3 amino acids: CASSLLEISKTQYF. CDR3 nucleotide sequence: TGTGCCAGCAGTTTGCTAGAGATCTCAAAGACCCAGTACTTC.

This chain connects TRBV6-5 to TRBJ1-5; possible D gene TRBD1, 5 bases. Trimming shortened V by 5 bases and J by 4 bases, and 12 bases separated the two germline ends. Germline CDR1 and CDR2: MNHEY and SVGAGI. This CDR3 region has 14 residues. CDR3 in DNA: TGTGCCAGCAGTAGCCTTGGGGGGAATCAGCCCCAGCATTTT. This gives the protein CASSSLGGNQPQHF.

This chain uses TRBV5-6 with TRBJ1-5; TRBD1 matches 7 bases. Trimming took 2 bases from V and 5 from J; bases not matched to a gene: 4. Germline CDR1 reads SGHDT; CDR2 reads YYEEEE. The CDR3 loop spans 14 amino acids. In DNA, the CDR3 is TGTGCCAGCAGCTTCGGCAGGGGGGATCAGCCCCAGCATTTT. It translates to CASSFGRGDQPQHF.

The chain is built from TRBV5-1 and TRBJ2-1; no clear D gene. Germline CDR1 SGHRS, CDR2 YFSETQ. The ends were cut back, 0 bases at V and 5 bases at J, with 6 bases in the middle. This CDR3 comprises 13 residues. The CDR3 DNA reads as TGCGCCAGCAGCTTGGGACAAGACAATGAGCAGTTCTTC. It codes for CASSLGQDNEQFF.

The chain couples TRBV19 to TRBJ2-1, with TRBD1 as a possible D gene (7 bases). Germline assignment: CDR1 LNHDA and CDR2 SQIVND (reference sequence). V was shortened by 3 bases and J by 0 bases, with 21 bases between the two germline ends. This CDR3 is 19 amino acids long. CDR3 in amino acids: CASSMAGQLMGSSYNEQFF. The CDR3 DNA sequence: TGTGCCAGTAGTATGGCGGGACAGCTTATGGGGAGCTCCTACAATGAGCAGTTCTTC.

This clone is a singleton in its sample. The rearrangement uses TRBV6-4 and TRBJ2-2; D is unclear. Between the trimmed V and J ends, which lost 0 bases and 5 bases, there was a span of 7 bases. Looked up from germline, CDR1 is MRHNA and CDR2 is SNTAGT. The CDR3 is 14 amino acids. The CDR3 protein is CASSDSIETGELFF. CDR3 bases: TGTGCCAGCAGTGACTCGATAGAAACCGGGGAGCTGTTTTTT.

V usage is TRBV4-3 and J usage is TRBJ2-7; the D gene is possibly TRBD2 (6 bases). Germline CDR1 is LGHNA and CDR2 is YSLEER. V was shortened by 0 bases and J by 4 bases, with 19 bases between the two germline ends. The CDR3 runs to 17 residues. The CDR3 protein is CASSQEAGNPGVYEQYF. The CDR3 DNA is TGCGCCAGCAGCCAAGAAGCCGGGAACCCGGGGGTATACGAGCAGTACTTC.

This clone has more than one count but fewer than ten. V usage is TRBV4-3 and J usage is TRBJ2-3, with TRBD2 matching 11 bases. The V and J ends lost 0 bases and 5 bases, in that order; junction bases with no gene match: 4. The CDR3 totals 16 residues. Germline-derived CDR1 and CDR2 are LGHNA and YSLEER. Here the CDR3 reads CASSQDLAGGGDTQYF. CDR3 coding DNA: TGCGCCAGCAGCCAAGATCTAGCGGGAGGAGGAGATACGCAGTATTTT.

This clone has just a few counts. The chain has TRBV6-5 and TRBJ2-7, with TRBD2 matching over 10 bases. Looked up from germline, CDR1 is MNHEY and CDR2 is SVGAGI. V lost 2 bases to trimming and J lost 0 bases; unmatched junction nucleotides: 1. This CDR3 has 15 amino acids. This CDR3 reads CASSYRLAGSYEQYF. The CDR3 DNA follows: TGTGCCAGCAGTTACAGACTAGCGGGCTCCTACGAGCAGTACTTC.

The V gene is TRBV5-4, the J gene TRBJ2-3; TRBD1 matches 7 bases. Germline CDR1 is SGHNT and CDR2 is YYREEE (reference sequence). This CDR3 is 15 amino acids long. The V gene end was trimmed by 6 bases and the J gene end by 2 bases; junction bases not matched to a gene: 9. CDR3 coding DNA: TGTGCCAGCAACCCCGGGACAGAACCCACAGATACGCAGTATTTT. Protein: CASNPGTEPTDTQYF.

The chain links TRBV9 to TRBJ1-2, with 7 bases identical to TRBD1. CDR3 length: 15 residues. V lost 0 bases to trimming and J lost 4 bases; unmatched junction nucleotides: 6. Per the germline V gene, CDR1 is SGDLS and CDR2 is YYNGEE. The CDR3 DNA reads TGTGCCAGCAGCGTAGAAAACAGGGGATCCTATGGCTACACCTTC. This codes for CASSVENRGSYGYTF.

The chain links TRBV9 to TRBJ2-1; 14 bases align to TRBD2. The CDR3 is 14 residues long. CDR1 and CDR2 from the germline V gene are SGDLS and YYNGEE. V shed 4 bases and J 8 bases; nucleotides not matched to a gene: 2. CDR3 nucleotide sequence: TGTGCCAGCAGCCGACTAGCGGGAGGGGATGAGCAGTTCTTC. It encodes CASSRLAGGDEQFF.